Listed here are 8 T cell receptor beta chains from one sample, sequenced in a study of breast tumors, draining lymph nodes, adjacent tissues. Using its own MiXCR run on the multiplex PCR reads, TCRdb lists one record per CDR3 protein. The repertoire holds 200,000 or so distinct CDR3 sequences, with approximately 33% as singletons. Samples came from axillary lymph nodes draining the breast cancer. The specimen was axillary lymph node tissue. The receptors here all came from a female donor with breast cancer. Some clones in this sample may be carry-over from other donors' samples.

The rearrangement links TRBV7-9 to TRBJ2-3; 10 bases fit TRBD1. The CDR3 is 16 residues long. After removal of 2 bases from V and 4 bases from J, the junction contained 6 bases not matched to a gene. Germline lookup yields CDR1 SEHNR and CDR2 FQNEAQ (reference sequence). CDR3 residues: CASSLRDRGRSDTQYF. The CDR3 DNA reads TGTGCCAGCAGCTTAAGAGACAGGGGGCGATCAGATACGCAGTATTTT.

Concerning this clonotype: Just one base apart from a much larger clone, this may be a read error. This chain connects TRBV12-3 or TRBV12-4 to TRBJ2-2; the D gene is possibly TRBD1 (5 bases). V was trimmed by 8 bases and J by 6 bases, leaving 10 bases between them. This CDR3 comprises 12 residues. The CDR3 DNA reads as TGTGCCAGCCACGAAGGGGCCGGGGAGCTGTTTTTT. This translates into CASHEGAGELFF.

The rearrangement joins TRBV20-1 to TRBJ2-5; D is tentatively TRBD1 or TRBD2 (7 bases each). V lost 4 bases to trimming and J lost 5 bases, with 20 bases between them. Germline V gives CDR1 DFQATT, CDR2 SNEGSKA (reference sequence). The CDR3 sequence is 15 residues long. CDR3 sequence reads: CSATRQGTGRETQYF. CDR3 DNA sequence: TGCAGTGCTACTCGACAGGGAACCGGGAGGGAGACCCAGTACTTC.

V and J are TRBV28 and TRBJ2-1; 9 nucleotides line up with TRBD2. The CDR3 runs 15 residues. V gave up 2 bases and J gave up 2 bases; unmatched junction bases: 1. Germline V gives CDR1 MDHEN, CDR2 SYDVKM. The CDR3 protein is CASSLIAGAYNEQFF. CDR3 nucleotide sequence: TGTGCCAGCAGTTTAATAGCGGGAGCCTACAATGAGCAGTTCTTC.

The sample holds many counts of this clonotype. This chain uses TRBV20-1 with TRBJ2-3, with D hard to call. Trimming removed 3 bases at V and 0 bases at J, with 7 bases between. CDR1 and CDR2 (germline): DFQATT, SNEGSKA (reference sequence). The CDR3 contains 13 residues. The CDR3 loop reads CSARWTSTDTQYF. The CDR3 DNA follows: TGCAGTGCTAGGTGGACCAGCACAGATACGCAGTATTTT.

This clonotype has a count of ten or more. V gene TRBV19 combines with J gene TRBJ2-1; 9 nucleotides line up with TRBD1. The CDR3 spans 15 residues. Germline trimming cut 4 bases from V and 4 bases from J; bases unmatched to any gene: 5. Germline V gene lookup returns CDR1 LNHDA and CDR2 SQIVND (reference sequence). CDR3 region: CASSTGQGTYNEQFF. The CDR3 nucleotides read TGTGCCAGTAGTACCGGACAGGGGACATACAATGAGCAGTTCTTC.

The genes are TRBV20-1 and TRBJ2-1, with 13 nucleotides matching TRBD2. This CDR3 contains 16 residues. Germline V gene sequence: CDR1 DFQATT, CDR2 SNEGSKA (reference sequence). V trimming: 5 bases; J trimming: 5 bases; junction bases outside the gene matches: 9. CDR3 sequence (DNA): TGCAGTGCTCGAGGGGGACTAGCGGGGTGGAACAATGAGCAGTTCTTC. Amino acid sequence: CSARGGLAGWNNEQFF.

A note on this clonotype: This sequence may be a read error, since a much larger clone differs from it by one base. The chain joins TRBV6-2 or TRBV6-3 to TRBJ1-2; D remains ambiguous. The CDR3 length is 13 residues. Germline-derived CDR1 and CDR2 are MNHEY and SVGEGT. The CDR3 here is CASAGTALYGYAF. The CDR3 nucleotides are TGTGCCAGTGCGGGAACCGCTCTCTATGGCTACGCCTTC.